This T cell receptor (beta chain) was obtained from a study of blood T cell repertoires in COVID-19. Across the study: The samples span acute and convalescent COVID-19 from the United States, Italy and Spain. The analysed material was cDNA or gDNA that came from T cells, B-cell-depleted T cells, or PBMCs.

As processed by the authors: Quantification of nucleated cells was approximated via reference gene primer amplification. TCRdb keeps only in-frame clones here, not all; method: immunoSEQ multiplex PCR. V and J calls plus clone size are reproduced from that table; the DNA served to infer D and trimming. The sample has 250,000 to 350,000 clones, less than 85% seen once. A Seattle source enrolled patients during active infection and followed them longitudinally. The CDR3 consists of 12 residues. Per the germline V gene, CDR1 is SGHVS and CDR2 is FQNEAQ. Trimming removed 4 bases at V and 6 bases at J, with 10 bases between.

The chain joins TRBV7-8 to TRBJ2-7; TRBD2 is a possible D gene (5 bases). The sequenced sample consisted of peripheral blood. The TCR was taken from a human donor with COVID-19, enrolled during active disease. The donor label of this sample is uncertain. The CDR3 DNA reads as TGTGCCAGCAGCTCGAATCGGGGCGAGCAGTACTTC. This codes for CASSSNRGEQYF.